This T cell receptor (beta chain) was sequenced in a study of shared clonotypes between healthy human individuals. Findings and limits, study-wide: Non-shared clonotypes showed lower generation probabilities than clonotypes common to all four donors.

Naive CD8 isolation took CD45RO-negative cells positively selected for CCR7 and excluded terminally differentiated effector memory CD45RA+ cells. Only Caucasian adults living in Nashville, Tennessee made up the donor group. The assay was carried out at the deep level. Profiling relied on immunoSEQ multiplex PCR, and the TCRdb table lists in-frame clones only, not all of them. The sample holds roughly 590,000 clones, about 95% seen once. Of note for this clone: Its antigen is unknown.

In germline, CDR1 is MDHEN, CDR2 SYDVKM. This CDR3 has 14 residues. V was pared by 5 bases and J by 2 bases, with 6 bases of the junction left unmatched. The sequence came from a woman aged 30 to 39 in good health. The rearrangement links TRBV28 to TRBJ2-7; TRBD1 matches 7 bases. What was sequenced was naive CD8+ T cells sorted from blood. CDR3 nucleotides: TGTGCCAGCAGTCTCCGGGACAGAGCCTACGAGCAGTACTTC. Encoded protein: CASSLRDRAYEQYF.